A single sample gave rise to the 8 T cell receptor beta chains below, sequenced in a study of shared clonotypes between healthy human individuals. Produced via immunoSEQ multiplex PCR; TCRdb's table is partial and in-frame only. The sample holds just over 2,000,000 clones, just under 95% seen once. CD8 cells classed as naive were CD45RO-negative and positively selected for CCR7, excluding terminally differentiated effector memory CD45RA+ cells. What was sequenced was naive CD8+ T cells sorted from blood. The receptors originated from a man aged 18 to 29 in good health.

The chain couples TRBV13 to TRBJ2-7, with TRBD2 matching 8 bases. The V segment lost 1 base and the J segment 4 bases; nucleotides outside the gene matches: 6. Looked up from germline, CDR1 is PRHDT and CDR2 is FYEKMQ (reference sequence). CDR3 length: 15 residues. In DNA, the CDR3 is TGTGCCAGCAGCTTAGCTGGTAGCGGGACTTACGAGCAGTACTTC. Translated, it gives CASSLAGSGTYEQYF.

This clone was picked up one time. The V and J genes are TRBV5-4 and TRBJ1-1; tentatively, D is TRBD1 (5 bases). This CDR3 is 13 amino acids long. V was shortened by 3 bases and J by 9 bases, with 15 bases between the two germline ends. From germline, CDR1 is SGHNT and CDR2 YYREEE (reference sequence). CDR3 DNA sequence: TGTGCCAGCAGCTGGACGACAGAAGGCCAAGCTTTCTTT. Translated: CASSWTTEGQAFF.

This clone was seen only once. V usage is TRBV2 and J usage is TRBJ2-5, with 8 nucleotides matching TRBD2. The germline CDR1 and CDR2 sequences are SNHLY and FYNNEI. The trim removed 8 bases at V and 5 bases at J, leaving 7 bases unmatched. CDR3 length: 13 residues. The CDR3 DNA sequence: TGTGCCAGCCTAGCGGGTAGTGGGGAGACCCAGTACTTC. Its translation: CASLAGSGETQYF.

The rearrangement joins TRBV2 to TRBJ1-3, with D uncertain. Germline V lookup: CDR1 SNHLY, CDR2 FYNNEI. With 5 bases removed from V and 0 bases from J, the gap between germline ends came to 17 bases. This CDR3 has 17 residues. Here the CDR3 reads CASSQTAVGSSGNTIYF. For the CDR3, the DNA is TGTGCCAGCAGTCAGACCGCCGTCGGAAGCTCTGGAAACACCATATATTTT.

V usage is TRBV7-2 and J usage is TRBJ2-7; 9 positions match TRBD1. The CDR3 consists of 16 residues. Germline V lookup: CDR1 SGHTA, CDR2 FQGNSA. With 5 bases clipped from V and 4 bases from J, the junction kept 12 bases outside the gene matches. CDR3 loop: CASSPQGQGTLYEQYF. In DNA, the CDR3 is TGTGCCAGCAGCCCCCAGGGACAGGGAACTCTGTACGAGCAGTACTTC.

This chain links TRBV4-1 with TRBJ2-5, with a weak D call TRBD1 (6 bases). This CDR3 is 15 amino acids long. V was clipped by 0 bases and J by 5 bases, with 13 bases between them. Germline-derived CDR1 and CDR2 are MGHRA and YSYEKL. CDR3 loop: CASSQDFTGRETQYF. CDR3 coding DNA: TGCGCCAGCAGCCAAGATTTCACAGGGCGGGAGACCCAGTACTTC.

The rearrangement joins TRBV27 to TRBJ2-5, with D uncertain. The CDR3 is 13 amino acids. The ends were cut back, 3 bases at V and 3 bases at J, with 8 bases in the middle. CDR1 is MNHEY, CDR2 SMNVEV, per germline (reference sequence). In nucleotides, the CDR3 is TGTGCCAGCAGTTTCGGACCCAAAGAGACCCAGTACTTC. This gives the protein CASSFGPKETQYF.

The chain couples TRBV6-1 to TRBJ2-7; the match to TRBD1 covers 8 bases. Germline CDR1 MNHNS, CDR2 SASEGT. V lost 0 bases to trimming and J lost 3 bases; unmatched junction nucleotides: 10. This CDR3 contains 17 residues. This CDR3 is CASSEADRVGFDYEQYF. The CDR3 nucleotides are TGTGCCAGCAGTGAAGCGGACAGGGTAGGTTTTGACTACGAGCAGTACTTC.